This TCR beta chain was identified in a study of T cell responses to AZD1222 COVID-19 vaccine (TCRdb year 2021). For the study in its entirety: AZD1222 recipients whose second dose came at about 4 weeks and those whose second dose came at about 12 weeks were combined into one group, since spike-specific TCR depth and breadth did not differ between the two schedules. A total of about 240 trial participants underwent TCR sequencing, of whom 200 to 220 received two doses of AZD1222 and about 25 received two doses of the MenACWY control vaccine. Trial participants were enrolled into age subgroups of 18-55, 56-69 and 70-plus years, which contained around 140, 26 and 57 TCR-sequenced participants, respectively. Broader findings and caveats from the paper: Reportedly, close to half of the unique spike-specific TCRs recognized epitopes lying outside the regions that are mutated in the B.1.351 and B.1.1.7 variants. Conclusions about previously exposed vaccinees were limited because only six AZD1222 recipients were SARS-CoV-2 seropositive at baseline. No day 14 peak-response samples were available, so repertoires were characterized only after the peak T cell response. Participants were mostly white British and included more females than males, and it was suggested by the authors that clonal diversity may have been underestimated. After two AZD1222 doses, spike-specific TCR breadth and depth were significantly higher than at day 0 and than in MenACWY recipients. The 56-69-year group was small, and its depth increase did not reach significance, likely because of low power. The whole spike protein was spanned by vaccine-associated CD4 TCRs, and dominant responses were seen in regions 160-218 and 743-854.

The CDR3 regions of human TCRbeta chains were analyzed by immunosequencing. Per the original workflow: TCRs in the repertoires were matched against a reference library of SARS-CoV-2-specific TCRs that had been generated with the MIRA antigen-specificity platform. Breadth was defined as the fraction of unique TCRs that were SARS-CoV-2-associated. Depth was defined as the fraction of total T cells that were SARS-CoV-2-associated. Using the MIRA data, every spike-specific TCR was mapped to the spike region that the TCR reacted to and assigned to either a CD4 or a CD8 class. Log10-transformed breadth and depth values were compared by one-way ANOVA with Sidak's multiple comparisons tests. Not all clones reach the TCRdb copy of this immuneACCESS table, which keeps in-frame sequences only. Checked studies attribute under half of the gap to unresolved V genes and leave the rest unexplained. V, J and clone size were drawn from that table, and D and trimming were deduced from the DNA. The sample table contains 90,000 to 150,000 clones; only one count was recorded for roughly 89% of them. The ten largest make up 12% of the sample.

The sample's time point, from its label and the paper: baseline before first vaccination. Vaccinee samples were obtained from the UK trials COV001 and COV002, which included a single-blind randomized controlled phase 2/3 trial of AZD1222 (ChAdOx1 nCoV-19) in healthy adults. Trial participant PBMC samples were collected at day 0 and day 28 after the second dose for TCRbeta chain sequencing. In the case of this clone: Its target antigen remains unknown. No much larger clone exists at a distance of one base, and base qualities are not known.

CDR1 SGHDN and CDR2 FVKESK are derived from the germline V gene. The CDR3 has 14 amino acids, counting the end cysteine and phenylalanine. The sequence is cut down to CDR3 DNA, 42 bases in frame from base 1. V is shortened by 4 bases, J by 8 bases, and the region joining them spans 17 bases. The sequence is built from TRBV14 and TRBJ1-2; TRBD1 is a possible D gene, resting on 6 matching bases. The specimen was peripheral blood, collected on day 0 of AZD1222 vaccination. The source is an adult in good health. The CDR3 region: CASSLHQGGWGYTF. The nucleotides are TGTGCCAGCAGCCTCCACCAAGGGGGATGGGGCTACACCTTC.